Each of the 32 T cell receptor beta chains below was sequenced from the same sample in a study of blood T cell repertoires in COVID-19. Data came from immunoSEQ multiplex PCR; TCRdb stores just in-frame clones and leaves some out. The table has about 140,000 clones, 84% seen once. Sequencing was performed on PBMCs or T cells enriched from blood (not recorded which). Receptor source: a woman aged 45-60 years with acute COVID-19.

The rearrangement joins TRBV4-3 to TRBJ1-2; D might be TRBD1 (5 bases). CDR1 is LGHNA and CDR2 is YSLEER in the germline V gene. Trimming took 3 bases from V and 8 from J, leaving 13 bases between them. This CDR3 region has 13 residues. CDR3 nucleotides: TGCGCCAGCAGCCAGGAAAGCCGGACAGGCTACACCTTC. Amino acids: CASSQESRTGYTF.

The rearrangement joins TRBV7-2 to TRBJ1-1; D is perhaps TRBD1 (6 bases). Germline lookup yields CDR1 SGHTA and CDR2 FQGNSA. This CDR3 spans 14 amino acids. V dropped 6 bases and J dropped 10 bases, with 21 bases sitting between them. The CDR3 DNA sequence: TGTGCCAGCAGTAACCAGGGGTGGGCATCAGGAGCTTTCTTT. Translation: CASSNQGWASGAFF.

V and J are TRBV5-1 and TRBJ1-4; D possibly corresponds to TRBD1 (5 bases). This CDR3 spans 15 amino acids. Trimming cost V 7 bases and J 2 bases, with 15 bases left between them. The germline gives CDR1 SGHRS, CDR2 YFSETQ. The chain's CDR3 is CASSLGQGTNEKLFF. The CDR3 DNA is TGCGCCAGCTCACTCGGGCAGGGCACTAATGAAAAACTGTTTTTT.

The CDR3 sequence: CACVRDRVLSNYGYTF. The CDR3 DNA sequence: TGTGCCTGTGTCCGGGACAGGGTTTTATCTAACTATGGCTACACCTTC. This chain links TRBV30 with TRBJ1-2, with TRBD1 identical over 9 bases. The CDR3 runs 16 residues. Germline V gene data show CDR1 as GTSNPN and CDR2 as SVGIG (reference sequence). V shed 6 bases, J shed 0 bases, and the junction held 11 bases outside the gene matches.

The chain has TRBV3-1 (or the pseudogene TRBV3-2) and TRBJ2-7; 7 nucleotides agree with TRBD1. V lost 3 bases and J lost 3; bases outside the gene matches: 5. The CDR3 totals 14 residues. The germline V gene has CDR1 LGHDT and CDR2 YNNKEL (reference sequence). DNA for the CDR3: TGTGCCAGCAGCCACCGGGGACAGAACTACGAGCAGTACTTC. Its protein product is CASSHRGQNYEQYF.

V gene TRBV7-9 combines with J gene TRBJ2-2, with unresolved D. Germline V gives CDR1 SEHNR, CDR2 FQNEAQ (reference sequence). V was shortened by 5 bases and J by 0 bases, with 7 bases between the two germline ends. The CDR3 is 14 residues long. CDR3 nucleotide sequence: TGTGCCAGCAGCGTGAGTTCGAACACCGGGGAGCTGTTTTTT. This codes for CASSVSSNTGELFF.

The chain employs TRBV7-2 and TRBJ2-5; 8 nucleotides agree with TRBD1. Per germline, CDR1 SGHTA and CDR2 FQGNSA. V lost 3 bases to trimming and J lost 4 bases; unmatched junction nucleotides: 4. This CDR3 contains 14 residues. The CDR3 bases are TGTGCCAGCAGCTTCTCAGGGGGCGGAGAGACCCAGTACTTC. It is translated as CASSFSGGGETQYF.

The table lists this clone with a few counts. The chain uses TRBV9 and TRBJ2-2, with 11 positions matching TRBD2. From germline, CDR1 is SGDLS and CDR2 YYNGEE. CDR3 size: 16 residues. The trim removed 5 bases at V and 4 bases at J, leaving 7 bases unmatched. CDR3 loop: CASRKGGTSGTGELFF. In DNA, the CDR3 is TGTGCCAGCAGAAAGGGAGGGACTAGCGGCACCGGGGAGCTGTTTTTT.

The V and J genes are TRBV2 and TRBJ2-5, with TRBD1 identical over 7 bases. V lost 3 bases, J lost 4 bases, and 5 bases stayed unmatched. In germline, CDR1 is SNHLY, CDR2 FYNNEI. The CDR3 has 14 amino acids. CDR3 nucleotides: TGTGCCAGCAGTGAGGGGCAGGGGGTAGAGACCCAGTACTTC. Translating it yields CASSEGQGVETQYF. Together with reference TRBV2 and TRBJ2-5, the CDR3 gives the full variable domain: EPEVTQTPSHQVTQMGQEVILRCVPISNHLYFYWYRQILGQKVEFLVSFYNNEISEKSEIFDDQFSVERPDGSNFTLKIRSTKLEDSAMYFCASSEGQGVETQYFGPGTRLLVL.

This chain connects TRBV10-3 to TRBJ2-1; a weak D match, TRBD2 (5 bases). CDR3 size: 13 residues. The V and J ends lost 11 bases and 4 bases respectively, with 15 bases between them. Germline CDR1 is ENHRY and CDR2 is SYGVKD. This CDR3 is CASNMGEYNEQFF. The CDR3 bases are TGTGCCTCCAATATGGGAGAGTACAATGAGCAGTTCTTC.

The chain links TRBV6-5 to TRBJ1-4; TRBD1 aligns across 8 bases. The ends lost 8 bases at V and 4 bases at J; junction bases unmatched: 3. The CDR3 sequence is 13 residues long. Germline V gene data show CDR1 as MNHEY and CDR2 as SVGAGI. CDR3 region: CASAQGVNEKLFF. In nucleotides, the CDR3 is TGTGCCAGCGCACAGGGGGTTAATGAAAAACTGTTTTTT.

This clone has just one count. The rearrangement uses TRBV28 and TRBJ2-2; TRBD2 aligns across 9 bases. Germline trimming cut 3 bases from V and 5 bases from J; bases unmatched to any gene: 19. This CDR3 has 20 residues. Germline CDR1 and CDR2: MDHEN and SYDVKM. The CDR3 nucleotides read TGTGCCAGCAGTTTTTTATCGGGCGGGAGGGCCGAACTGGAGACCGGGGAGCTGTTTTTT. This codes for CASSFLSGGRAELETGELFF.

The V call is TRBV4-1, the J call TRBJ1-5; D may be TRBD1 (6 bases). The CDR3 totals 17 residues. The germline CDR1 and CDR2 sequences are MGHRA and YSYEKL. Between the trimmed V and J ends, which lost 0 bases and 3 bases, there was a span of 15 bases. The CDR3: CASSQELGQFFNQPQHF. In nucleotides, the CDR3 is TGCGCCAGCAGCCAAGAATTAGGACAGTTTTTCAATCAGCCCCAGCATTTT.

The gene calls are TRBV10-3 and TRBJ1-2; 8 bases fit TRBD1. There are 13 residues in the CDR3. Per germline, CDR1 ENHRY and CDR2 SYGVKD. The trim removed 10 bases at V and 8 bases at J, leaving 12 bases unmatched. CDR3 sequence reads: CATRTGLVGGYTF. The CDR3 bases are TGTGCCACCCGGACAGGGTTGGTTGGAGGCTACACCTTC.

The chain recombines TRBV3-1 (or the pseudogene TRBV3-2) with TRBJ2-3, with 7 bases that match TRBD1. The CDR3 totals 14 residues. V was clipped by 5 bases and J by 6 bases; unmatched bases: 8. From germline, CDR1 is LGHDT and CDR2 YNNKEL (reference sequence). For the CDR3, the DNA is TGTGCCAGCAGCAGATCCACAGGGGCTGATACGCAGTATTTT. This codes for CASSRSTGADTQYF.

This chain uses TRBV5-5 with TRBJ2-2, with TRBD1 identical over 8 bases. CDR1 and CDR2 from the germline V gene are SGHKS and YYEKEE (reference sequence). The CDR3 runs to 15 residues. Trimming took 4 bases from V and 3 from J; bases not matched to a gene: 5. CDR3 nucleotides: TGTGCCAGCAGCATAGGACAGGGTTACACCGGGGAGCTGTTTTTT. Its translation is CASSIGQGYTGELFF.

The chain combines TRBV6-5 with TRBJ2-5; 10 nucleotides match TRBD1. Looked up from germline, CDR1 is MNHEY and CDR2 is SVGAGI. The J segment lost 5 bases and the V segment lost 5 bases, leaving 8 bases of the junction unmatched. The CDR3 is 15 amino acids. This CDR3 is CASSIPGQGWETQYF. In nucleotides, the CDR3 is TGTGCCAGCAGTATACCGGGACAGGGGTGGGAGACCCAGTACTTC.

The rearrangement uses TRBV27 and TRBJ1-2; TRBD1 agrees at 12 bases. The length of the CDR3 is 15 residues. The J segment lost 7 bases and the V segment lost 5 bases, leaving 8 bases of the junction unmatched. Germline V gives CDR1 MNHEY, CDR2 SMNVEV (reference sequence). Here the CDR3 DNA reads TGTGCCAGCAGTCCACGGGGACAGGGGGCGCGTGGCTACACCTTC. Translated: CASSPRGQGARGYTF.

The rearrangement joins TRBV5-6 to TRBJ2-7, with 9 bases that match TRBD1. Unmatched junction bases numbered 8, after V lost 4 bases and J lost 3 bases. The length of the CDR3 is 15 residues. From germline, CDR1 is SGHDT and CDR2 YYEEEE. CDR3 DNA: TGTGCCAGCAGCCGAGGGTCGGGACAGGGCTACGAGCAGTACTTC. Translated, it gives CASSRGSGQGYEQYF. The full variable domain, completed using reference TRBV5-6 and TRBJ2-7, is DAGVTQSPTHLIKTRGQQVTLRCSPKSGHDTVSWYQQALGQGPQFIFQYYEEEERQRGNFPDRFSGHQFPNYSSELNVNALLLGDSALYLCASSRGSGQGYEQYFGPGTRLTVT.

The chain has TRBV4-2 and TRBJ1-2; D is undetermined. CDR1 and CDR2 from the germline V gene are LGHNA and YNFKEQ. This CDR3 is 14 amino acids long. The germline V and J ends were trimmed by 4 bases and 0 bases, with 9 bases remaining between them. CDR3 sequence: CASSPQRANYGYTF. CDR3 DNA: TGTGCCAGCAGCCCACAGAGGGCTAACTATGGCTACACCTTC.

The chain carries TRBV2 and TRBJ1-2, with a possible D match to TRBD1 (6 bases). Per germline, CDR1 SNHLY and CDR2 FYNNEI. The ends were cut back, 7 bases at V and 4 bases at J, with 16 bases in the middle. CDR3 size: 14 residues. CDR3 sequence: CASNRGQSSYGYTF. CDR3 DNA: TGTGCCAGCAACCGTGGACAGTCGAGCTATGGCTACACCTTC.

In DNA, the CDR3 is TGTGCCAGCAGCTTGGGGTCGGGGACTGAAGCTTTCTTT. Translated, it gives CASSLGSGTEAFF. J is TRBJ1-1 and V is TRBV5-4, with D unclear. Trimming cost V 0 bases and J 5 bases, with 8 bases left between them. Germline V gives CDR1 SGHNT, CDR2 YYREEE (reference sequence). The CDR3 loop spans 13 amino acids.

The chain couples TRBV9 to TRBJ2-2; 7 bases fit TRBD2. V lost 5 bases, J lost 5 bases, and 15 bases stayed unmatched. This CDR3 region has 17 residues. The germline gives CDR1 SGDLS, CDR2 YYNGEE. CDR3 DNA: TGTGCCAGCAGGTCGCCACAGGCGGGAGAGAGGACCGGGGAGCTGTTTTTT. This codes for CASRSPQAGERTGELFF.

The chain links TRBV7-2 to TRBJ1-1, with a tentative D call TRBD1 (5 bases). CDR1 and CDR2 from the germline V gene are SGHTA and FQGNSA. V lost 5 bases and J lost 4, with 14 bases in between. The CDR3 spans 14 residues. The CDR3 region is CASSQTGGITEAFF. The CDR3 DNA reads as TGTGCCAGCAGCCAAACAGGAGGGATCACTGAAGCTTTCTTT.

The V call is TRBV2, the J call TRBJ2-3; no clear D gene. The V and J ends lost 6 bases and 4 bases respectively, with 8 bases between them. This CDR3 spans 12 amino acids. Germline lookup yields CDR1 SNHLY and CDR2 FYNNEI. CDR3: CASRAGADTQYF. The CDR3 DNA reads as TGTGCCAGCAGGGCAGGTGCAGATACGCAGTATTTT. The entire variable domain, with the rest obtained from reference TRBV2 and TRBJ2-3, is as follows: EPEVTQTPSHQVTQMGQEVILRCVPISNHLYFYWYRQILGQKVEFLVSFYNNEISEKSEIFDDQFSVERPDGSNFTLKIRSTKLEDSAMYFCASRAGADTQYFGPGTRLTVL.

The rearrangement links TRBV9 to TRBJ2-7; perhaps TRBD2 as D (6 bases). Trimming pared 0 bases from V and 11 bases from J, leaving 21 bases between. In germline, CDR1 is SGDLS, CDR2 YYNGEE. The CDR3 runs 15 residues. This CDR3 reads CASSVGGEAPSEEYF. The CDR3 DNA is TGTGCCAGCAGCGTAGGGGGGGAGGCCCCCTCAGAGGAGTACTTC. Using reference TRBV9 and TRBJ2-7 for the parts outside the CDR3, the full variable domain is DSGVTQTPKHLITATGQRVTLRCSPRSGDLSVYWYQQSLDQGLQFLIQYYNGEERAKGNILERFSAQQFPDLHSELNLSSLELGDSALYFCASSVGGEAPSEEYFGPGTRLTVT.

CDR3 bases: TGTGCCAGCAGCCCTCGGGGGGGGAACACTGAAGCTTTCTTT. Residues: CASSPRGGNTEAFF. V and J are TRBV7-2 and TRBJ1-1; the D gene is possibly TRBD1 (5 bases). The CDR3 has 14 residues. The V gene lost 5 bases and the J gene lost 1 base, with 11 bases spanning the gap. Germline CDR1 is SGHTA and CDR2 is FQGNSA.

The V call is TRBV5-1, the J call TRBJ2-5, with D possibly TRBD2 on 6 matching bases. The CDR3 totals 14 residues. From germline, CDR1 is SGHRS and CDR2 YFSETQ. Trimming shortened V by 0 bases and J by 5 bases, and 11 bases separated the two germline ends. The CDR3 here is CASSLGLVVETQYF. For the CDR3, the DNA is TGCGCCAGCAGCTTGGGACTAGTGGTTGAGACCCAGTACTTC.

The chain uses TRBV18 and TRBJ1-1, with unresolved D. V lost 3 bases and J lost 7, with 18 bases in between. The CDR3 runs to 15 residues. Looked up from germline, CDR1 is KGHSH and CDR2 is LQKENI. The CDR3 DNA sequence: TGTGCCAGCTCACCCATGGCCACACGGGAGATTGAAGCTTTCTTT. It is translated as CASSPMATREIEAFF. Filled out from reference TRBV18 and TRBJ1-1, the complete variable domain reads NAGVMQNPRHLVRRRGQEARLRCSPMKGHSHVYWYRQLPEEGLKFMVYLQKENIIDESGMPKERFSAEFPKEGPSILRIQQVVRGDSAAYFCASSPMATREIEAFFGQGTRLTVV.

This sequence joins TRBV20-1 and TRBJ2-1; 7 bases are shared with TRBD2. The germline V gene encodes CDR1 DFQATT and CDR2 SNEGSKA (reference sequence). V lost 6 bases and J lost 10; bases outside the gene matches: 6. The CDR3 covers 11 residues. The CDR3 protein is CSADPRGEQFF. DNA of the CDR3: TGCAGTGCAGACCCGCGGGGGGAGCAGTTCTTC.

The rearrangement uses TRBV5-1 and TRBJ2-2, with D possibly TRBD1 on 6 matching bases. This CDR3 contains 14 residues. Between the trimmed V and J ends, which lost 5 bases and 1 base, there was a span of 9 bases. Germline assignment: CDR1 SGHRS and CDR2 YFSETQ. Here the CDR3 DNA reads TGCGCCAGCAGGCTACAGGGGAACACCGGGGAGCTGTTTTTT. It translates to CASRLQGNTGELFF.

J is TRBJ1-2 and V is TRBV28, with TRBD1 identical over 8 bases. The CDR3 consists of 17 residues. The V and J ends lost 1 base and 2 bases, in that order; junction bases with no gene match: 9. The germline gives CDR1 MDHEN, CDR2 SYDVKM. The CDR3 coding sequence is TGTGCCAGCAGTTTATTACTTAACAGGGGGAGGAACTATGGCTACACCTTC. Its translation is CASSLLLNRGRNYGYTF.